In its sample, the clone carrying this T cell receptor (beta chain) was seen many times. The data belong to a study of blood T cell repertoires in COVID-19. Study in general: Acute-phase and convalescent COVID-19 samples originated in the United States, Italy and Spain. Sample material is recorded as cDNA or gDNA derived from T cells, B-cell-depleted T cells, or PBMCs.

The method was immunoSEQ multiplex PCR; TCRdb's version includes in-frame clones alone and lacks a portion of them. Here the sample spans about 89,000 clones, around 72% being singletons. The CDR3 loop spans 15 amino acids. V was clipped by 2 bases and J by 6 bases; unmatched bases: 7. Germline values: CDR1 MGHRA, CDR2 YSYEKL. V usage is TRBV4-1 and J usage is TRBJ1-2; 9 bases map to TRBD1. The sequence came from a woman aged 80 or over with acute or convalescent COVID-19. Sequenced material: peripheral blood. Written as DNA, the CDR3 is TGCGCCAGCAGCCAACCTCTTGACAGGGGGAATGGCTACACCTTC. Protein sequence: CASSQPLDRGNGYTF.